A selection of T cell receptor beta chains follows, all from one sample in a study of cytomegalovirus exposure and HLA in healthy donors. Here immunoSEQ multiplex PCR was the method, and the copy in TCRdb shows in-frame clones only, minus some. Among around 180,000 clones listed, around 80% were seen once. What was sequenced was PBMCs. These receptors were collected from a woman aged 35 to 49 in good health and CMV-seronegative. CDR3s include the opening cysteine and the closing phenylalanine or tryptophan. A D gene is named only where the DNA matches it firmly. Where a row states a size, it is once, few, many or the class of an expanded clone; other rows omit it.

V	D	J	size	CDR3	DNA
TRBV2	.	TRBJ1-1	.	CASSRQDAEAFF	TGTGCCAGCAGTCGACAGGACGCTGAAGCTTTCTTT
TRBV10-3	TRBD1	TRBJ1-1	.	CAISSSDRVNTEAFF	TGTGCCATCAGTTCCTCGGACAGGGTGAACACTGAAGCTTTCTTT
TRBV5-1	.	TRBJ1-1	.	CASSLGNRVNTEAFF	TGCGCCAGCAGCTTGGGAAACAGGGTGAACACTGAAGCTTTCTTT
TRBV4-1	.	TRBJ1-4	.	CASSRGLQEKLFF	TGCGCCAGCAGCCGGGGGCTGCAGGAAAAACTGTTTTTT
TRBV13	.	TRBJ1-1	.	CASTLAENTEAFF	TGTGCCAGCACCTTAGCAGAGAACACTGAAGCTTTCTTT
TRBV30	TRBD1	TRBJ1-2	.	CAWKDQGAHYGYTF	TGTGCCTGGAAAGACCAGGGGGCGCACTATGGCTACACCTTC
TRBV29-1	TRBD1	TRBJ2-2	.	CSVSPGTGAGELFF	TGCAGCGTTTCCCCCGGGACAGGGGCCGGGGAGCTGTTTTTT
TRBV10-3	.	TRBJ1-2	.	CAISALPGGDYGYTF	TGTGCCATCAGTGCCCTTCCGGGGGGTGACTATGGCTACACCTTC
TRBV28	TRBD1	TRBJ1-4	once	CASSPGDRSPLGNVFF	TGTGCCAGCAGTCCTGGGGACAGGAGCCCGCTTGGTAACGTGTTTTTT
TRBV28	.	TRBJ2-4	.	CASRPPGVKNIQYF	TGTGCCAGCAGACCGCCGGGGGTAAAAAACATTCAGTACTTC
TRBV5-1	.	TRBJ1-1	few	CASSLVMNTEAFF	TGCGCCAGCAGCTTGGTCATGAACACTGAAGCTTTCTTT
TRBV4-3	TRBD1	TRBJ2-1	few	CASSQEAPGGRNEQFF	TGCGCCAGCAGCCAAGAGGCGCCAGGGGGTCGGAATGAGCAGTTCTTC
TRBV5-1	TRBD2	TRBJ2-7	once	CASSPTGTSGYEQYF	TGCGCCAGCAGCCCCACCGGGACTAGCGGGTACGAGCAGTACTTC
TRBV6-5	.	TRBJ1-5	.	CATRGGFNQPQHF	TGTGCCACCCGGGGGGGGTTCAATCAGCCCCAGCATTTT
TRBV25-1	TRBD2	TRBJ2-7	.	CASSESMGLAGGEQYF	TGTGCCAGCAGTGAATCAATGGGACTAGCAGGTGGCGAGCAGTACTTC
TRBV5-4	.	TRBJ2-2	.	CASSGLRDTGELFF	TGTGCCAGCAGCGGACTCCGGGACACCGGGGAGCTGTTTTTT
TRBV2	TRBD2	TRBJ2-1	.	CASRPGLAAVNEQFF	TGTGCCAGTAGACCGGGACTAGCGGCTGTAAATGAGCAGTTCTTC
TRBV29-1	TRBD1	TRBJ1-1	.	CSAPTQGAPREAFF	TGCAGCGCCCCTACACAGGGGGCGCCCCGTGAAGCTTTCTTT
TRBV19	.	TRBJ2-2	.	CASSMGVRGTGELFF	TGTGCCAGTAGTATGGGAGTTCGGGGCACCGGGGAGCTGTTTTTT
TRBV15	.	TRBJ2-5	.	CATSRGEETQYF	TGTGCCACCAGCAGAGGAGAGGAGACCCAGTACTTC
TRBV6-5	.	TRBJ1-2	.	CASSYSGRANYGYTF	TGTGCCAGCAGTTACTCGGGGAGGGCGAACTATGGCTACACCTTC
TRBV13	TRBD2	TRBJ2-7	.	CASSRDGSGRVGEQYF	TGTGCCAGCAGCCGCGATGGTAGCGGGAGAGTAGGCGAGCAGTACTTC
TRBV30	.	TRBJ2-5	.	CAWSTGTTQETQYF	TGTGCCTGGTCAACCGGGACAACCCAAGAGACCCAGTACTTC
TRBV30	TRBD2	TRBJ2-3	.	CAWSRLAGGDTQYF	TGTGCCTGGAGTAGACTAGCGGGGGGAGATACGCAGTATTTT
TRBV27	TRBD1	TRBJ2-7	.	CASSLGTGFYEQYF	TGTGCCAGCAGTTTAGGGACAGGGTTCTACGAGCAGTACTTC
TRBV9	.	TRBJ2-7	once	CASSRSAGRRSYEQYF	TGTGCCAGCAGCCGTAGTGCGGGCAGGCGCTCCTACGAGCAGTACTTC
TRBV28	.	TRBJ2-7	.	CASRTRDTTYEQYF	TGTGCCAGCCGTACCCGGGACACCACCTACGAGCAGTACTTC
TRBV13	TRBD1	TRBJ2-7	.	CASSPQGANTYEQYF	TGTGCCAGCAGCCCCCAGGGGGCTAATACCTACGAGCAGTACTTC
TRBV19	TRBD1	TRBJ1-1	.	CASSIPQGTGNTEAFF	TGTGCCAGTAGTATACCCCAGGGGACAGGAAACACTGAAGCTTTCTTT
TRBV27	TRBD2	TRBJ2-3	.	CASSVPGLAGGRDTQYF	TGTGCCAGCAGTGTGCCGGGACTAGCGGGGGGCAGAGATACGCAGTATTTT